The entry that follows covers one T cell receptor beta chain sequence. This clonotype came up a few times. It lacks a known antigen. No base-level quality is on record; no much larger clone is a single base apart. The data derive from a study of post-analysis software for immune sequencing data (dated by TCRdb to between 2014 and 2016). For context, the study as a whole: Relapsing-remitting, secondary progressive and progressive-relapsing multiple sclerosis were recorded as disease courses, and subtype annotation was lacking for some patients. The patient repertoires were compared against 11 previously published healthy control repertoires obtained from donors aged about 6 to 26 years. A subset of samples was prepared in parallel using single-end sample barcoding, then pooled and co-amplified after Illumina adapter ligation.

To demonstrate the VDJtools post-analysis software, the study profiled TCR beta repertoires from the peripheral blood of about 13 young patients with multiple sclerosis. The multiple sclerosis patients were children and adolescents ranging in age from roughly 6 to 15 years. Library creation used PCR. The instrument given in TCRdb is Illumina HiSeq 2500. Unique molecular identifiers were incorporated into TCR beta cDNA libraries to reduce PCR and sequencing biases. Every 1 to 10 million input T cells yielded approximately 500,000 cDNA molecules, meaning each molecule approximated one T cell. The same protocol used for the earlier healthy control dataset was applied to prepare and sequence the patient libraries. Samples belonging to the same batch were prepared together, multiplexed and sequenced on a shared HiSeq lane. As for the authors' bioinformatics: MIGEC handled the raw barcoded reads, throwing out single-read molecular identifier groups before consensus assembly and CDR3 extraction. VDJtools was used for post-analysis of the clonotype tables, with diversity normalized by down-sampling every dataset to the smallest sample size. Repertoire overlap clustering matched CDR3 amino acid but not nucleotide sequences to correct batch-related cross-sample contamination. TCRdb reprocessed the public reads (quality trimming at Q25 with fastp, clone calling with MiXCR) and kept in-frame beta chains. Rows matching on CDR3 protein sequence are summarized as one entry with the most common DNA and genes. Here the V and J calls rest on TCRdb's processing, not on the authors' analysis. For this sample there are about 770,000 distinct CDR3 sequences; under 60% appear just once. Of the sample, 4.9% falls within the top ten clones.

The CDR3, from cysteine to phenylalanine, totals 14 residues. Only CDR3 DNA remains: 42 bases, in frame from the first base. CDR1 and CDR2, looked up from the germline V gene, are MNHEY and SVGAGI. Trimming removed 6 bases from V and 4 bases from J; the gene matches leave 7 bases unexplained. The study at large found these results: When samples were clustered directly using the F measure, samples prepared in the same batch co-clustered strongly, which prompted a batch-effect correction. About five TRBV segments, including TRBV5-6, TRBV5-1 and TRBV20-1, were significantly more frequent in patients than controls. Normalized Chao1 diversity was significantly lower in multiple sclerosis patients than controls, suggesting substantial peripheral T-cell clonal expansion. The multiple sclerosis patient group was slightly younger than the control group.

This sequence was found in a girl under 18 with multiple sclerosis. The sample taken for sequencing was blood. The chain couples TRBV6-5 to TRBJ2-7, with 9 bases in between that match TRBD2. The nucleotides read TGTGCCAGCAGAGAGGGACTAGCAGTTTACGAGCAGTACTTC. This gives the protein CASREGLAVYEQYF.